These 27 T cell receptor beta chains came from one sample sequenced in a study of T cells in women clearing cervical HPV infection. Sequencing used immunoSEQ multiplex PCR; TCRdb keeps in-frame clones, though not all of them. The sample table sets out 35,000 to 50,000 clones. Sequencing used blood buffy coat. The receptors were gathered from a woman between 18 and 70 years old with a cervical HPV16 infection that either progressed to CIN3+ or cleared (not recorded which).

Worth noting for this clone: The read is 3 residues too short to cover the CDR3 end, so that end is filled in from the germline J gene. V is TRBV7-6 and J is TRBJ1-4; D uncertain. The CDR3 runs to 16 residues. V was clipped by 5 bases and J by 7 bases, with 20 bases between them. Germline CDR1 reads SGHVS; CDR2 reads FNYEAQ. Incomplete CDR3 DNA: TGTGCCAGCAGCCGCAGTCCTAACCCAGGTAGTGAAAAA. Translated, it gives CASSRSPNPGSEK. The complete CDR3 reads CASSRSPNPGSEKLFF.

A note on this clone: The CDR3 end falls 3 residues outside the read, so it is completed with the germline J gene. This chain connects TRBV20-1 to TRBJ1-5; TRBD1 agrees at 7 bases. The CDR3 contains 14 residues. Germline CDR1 DFQATT, CDR2 SNEGSKA (reference sequence). J lost 5 bases, V lost 4 bases, and 8 bases had no gene match. CDR3 loop: CSAILGQEYQPQHF. The sequenced part of the CDR3 DNA is TGCAGTGCTATCCTCGGACAGGAATATCAGCCC.

On this clone: The read finishes 3 residues shy of the CDR3 end, and the germline J gene is used to complete it. This chain joins TRBV19 and TRBJ1-1; 10 nucleotides align to TRBD1. The CDR3 consists of 16 residues. V was clipped by 5 bases and J by 1 base; unmatched bases: 7. The V gene's germline CDR1 is LNHDA and CDR2 SQIVND (reference sequence). Partial CDR3 DNA: TGTGCCAGTAGTGTCGGACAGGGGGTAAGGAACACTGAA. Translated, it gives CASSVGQGVRNTE. From start to end, the CDR3 is CASSVGQGVRNTEAFF.

For this clone: The read terminates 3 residues before the CDR3 end, so the remaining end is supplied by the germline J gene. This rearrangement joins TRBV20-1 to TRBJ2-6; 9 bases line up with TRBD1. The ends lost 3 bases at V and 4 bases at J; junction bases unmatched: 4. Germline V gene sequence: CDR1 DFQATT, CDR2 SNEGSKA (reference sequence). The CDR3 has 15 residues. The sequenced part of the CDR3 DNA is TGCAGTGCTAGGGGGGACAGGGCGGGGGCCAACGTC. As protein: CSARGDRAGANV. The complete CDR3 protein is CSARGDRAGANVLTF.

On this clone: Read coverage stops 3 residues before the CDR3 terminus; the germline J gene supplies the remainder. The genes are TRBV7-6 and TRBJ2-1; 10 bases line up with TRBD1. The CDR3 extends over 14 amino acids. The ends lost 1 base at V and 9 bases at J; junction bases unmatched: 3. The V gene's germline CDR1 is SGHVS and CDR2 FNYEAQ. The part of the CDR3 DNA that was read is TGTGCCAGCAGCTTAGTGACAGGGGGCGGTGAG. Protein product: CASSLVTGGGE. The whole CDR3 reads CASSLVTGGGEQFF.

Comments on this clone: The CDR3 end is not reached by the read, which stops 3 residues before it; the germline J gene fills it in. The genes are TRBV18 and TRBJ1-1; D is perhaps TRBD1 (5 bases). The germline V and J ends were trimmed by 0 bases and 1 base, with 9 bases remaining between them. This CDR3 comprises 15 residues. CDR1 and CDR2 (germline): KGHSH, LQKENI. CDR3 amino acids: CASSPPERGNTEAFF. Incomplete CDR3 DNA: TGTGCCAGCTCACCACCTGAGAGGGGGAACACTGAA.

Comments on this clone: The CDR3 goes on 3 residues after the read ends, and that part is filled in from the germline J gene. V gene TRBV2 combines with J gene TRBJ2-1; TRBD1 agrees at 9 bases. Germline-derived CDR1 and CDR2 are SNHLY and FYNNEI. J lost 6 bases, V lost 7 bases, and 7 bases had no gene match. This CDR3 spans 14 amino acids. The DNA read from the CDR3 is TGTGCCAGCATTCGGACAGGGGTGAGCAATGAG. It translates to CASIRTGVSNE. The whole CDR3 protein is CASIRTGVSNEQFF.

A note on this clone: The sequenced fragment ends 3 residues before the CDR3 boundary, so the rest is inferred from the germline J gene. The genes are TRBV5-1 and TRBJ2-1; 10 bases agree with TRBD2. Germline assignment: CDR1 SGHRS and CDR2 YFSETQ. The CDR3 has 15 amino acids. The V and J ends lost 3 bases and 5 bases, in that order; junction bases with no gene match: 5. CDR3 DNA (partial): TGCGCCAGCAGCTCGGTAGCGGGAGGTCACAATGAG. Amino acids: CASSSVAGGHNE. The whole CDR3 is CASSSVAGGHNEQFF.

A word on this clone: The CDR3 is cut off 3 residues early in the read; its end comes from the germline J gene. The V gene is TRBV2, the J gene TRBJ2-1; 8 positions match TRBD1. The CDR3 is 16 residues long. Looked up from germline, CDR1 is SNHLY and CDR2 is FYNNEI. V lost 3 bases to trimming and J lost 7 bases; unmatched junction nucleotides: 11. The sequenced part of the CDR3 DNA is TGTGCCAGCAGTGATCCAGGGGGCGATTTTAGAAATGAG. Protein: CASSDPGGDFRNE. The CDR3 reads in full as CASSDPGGDFRNEQFF.

The DNA read from the CDR3 is TGCGCCAGCAGCCCGGGACAGGGGGCGGACACTGAA. Protein: CASSPGQGADTE. The CDR3 in its entirety is CASSPGQGADTEAFF. V usage is TRBV5-1 and J usage is TRBJ1-1, with TRBD1 matching 12 bases. The CDR3 goes on 3 residues after the read ends, and that part is filled in from the germline J gene. This CDR3 has 15 amino acids. Germline values: CDR1 SGHRS, CDR2 YFSETQ. With 4 bases clipped from V and 3 bases from J, the junction kept 4 bases outside the gene matches. Looking up the rest from reference TRBV5-1 and TRBJ1-1 gives the full variable domain: KAGVTQTPRYLIKTRGQQVTLSCSPISGHRSVSWYQQTPGQGLQFLFEYFSETQRNKGNFPGRFSGRQFSNSRSEMNVSTLELGDSALYLCASSPGQGADTEAFFGQGTRLTVV.

Note on this clone: The CDR3 is cut off 3 residues early in the read; its end comes from the germline J gene. This sequence joins TRBV4-1 and TRBJ2-3; 11 bases agree with TRBD2. The CDR3 covers 17 residues. Trimming cost V 1 base and J 5 bases; bases outside gene matches: 8. Germline V CDR1 and CDR2: MGHRA, YSYEKL. The CDR3 DNA, read in part, is TGCGCCAGCAGCCAAGTTACTAGCGGGGGCCGCGGAGATACG. Translation: CASSQVTSGGRGDT. The whole CDR3 protein reads CASSQVTSGGRGDTQYF.

Regarding this clone: Read sequence stops 3 residues before the CDR3 end, and the germline J gene provides the missing end. The chain has TRBV29-1 and TRBJ1-3; the D is unclear. The germline V gene has CDR1 SQVTM and CDR2 ANQGSEA. The length of the CDR3 is 14 residues. V lost 0 bases, J lost 3 bases, and 9 bases lay in between. The CDR3 sequence: CSVEDPVLGNTIYF. The covered CDR3 bases are TGCAGCGTTGAAGATCCTGTACTTGGAAACACC.

In regard to this clone: Read data end 3 residues before the CDR3 end; the end is taken from the germline J gene. J is TRBJ2-5 and V is TRBV18; 12 nucleotides agree with TRBD2. The germline gives CDR1 KGHSH, CDR2 LQKENI. With 6 bases clipped from V and 1 base from J, the junction kept 15 bases outside the gene matches. The CDR3 is 19 amino acids. Partial CDR3 DNA: TGTGCCAGCTCGCTTGAAATGGGACTAGCGGGCCCCCTCCAAGAGACC. Protein sequence: CASSLEMGLAGPLQET. The complete CDR3 reads CASSLEMGLAGPLQETQYF.

Details on this clone: At one of its ends the junction is not consistent with the germline gene, which may arise from a read error. Other DNA sequences in this sample translate to the same CDR3. The CDR3: CASSPQEGQETQYF. Partial CDR3 DNA: TGTGCCAGCTCCCCACAAGAGGGCCAAGAGACC. The V gene is TRBV18, the J gene TRBJ2-5, with D possibly TRBD2 on 5 matching bases. The read ends 3 residues early relative to the CDR3; the germline J gene fills the gap. CDR1 KGHSH and CDR2 LQKENI come from the germline V gene. The CDR3 is 14 amino acids.

A remark on this clone: With the read ending 3 residues before the CDR3 end, the germline J gene is used to fill in that end. The rearrangement joins TRBV7-9 to TRBJ2-7, with D possibly TRBD2 on 6 matching bases. Germline CDR1 SEHNR, CDR2 FQNEAQ (reference sequence). The CDR3 is 15 residues long. V gave up 10 bases and J gave up 0 bases, with 19 bases separating them. CDR3 DNA, as far as it was read: TGTGCCACCCGGGACTCTTCTACCCGCTCCTACGAG. Protein product: CATRDSSTRSYE. The whole CDR3 protein reads CATRDSSTRSYEQYF.

CDR3 sequence: CASSPGGAGDEQYF. The CDR3 bases that were read are TGTGCCAGCAGTCCAGGGGGCGCGGGGGACGAG. The V call is TRBV7-7, the J call TRBJ2-7, with a tentative D call TRBD1 (8 bases). The sequenced fragment ends 3 residues before the CDR3 boundary, so the rest is inferred from the germline J gene. Per the germline V gene, CDR1 is SSHAT and CDR2 is FNYEAQ (reference sequence). The CDR3 loop spans 14 amino acids. V was pared by 6 bases and J by 5 bases, with 17 bases between.

In regard to this clone: The CDR3 extends 3 residues past the end of the read, so its final part is completed from the germline J gene. The rearrangement joins TRBV20-1 to TRBJ2-1; TRBD2 aligns across 11 bases. V lost 6 bases and J lost 8; bases outside the gene matches: 9. Per the germline V gene, CDR1 is DFQATT and CDR2 is SNEGSKA (reference sequence). There are 14 residues in the CDR3. The CDR3 region is CSAPGLAADDEQFF. The DNA read from the CDR3 is TGCAGTGCCCCGGGACTAGCGGCGGACGATGAG.

As regards this clone: The read falls 3 residues short of the CDR3 end, and the missing part is taken from the germline J gene. This chain uses TRBV19 with TRBJ1-5; TRBD1 matches 7 bases. Losses at the gene ends were 5 bases for V and 6 bases for J; bases not matched to a gene: 10. CDR1 is LNHDA, CDR2 SQIVND, per germline (reference sequence). The CDR3 has 15 residues. The sequenced part of the CDR3 DNA is TGTGCCAGTAGTCTGGAAACAGGGGCGCTTCAGCCC. Residues: CASSLETGALQP. The whole CDR3 protein is CASSLETGALQPQHF.

Remarks on this clone: The read falls 3 residues short of the CDR3 end, and the missing part is taken from the germline J gene. The chain is built from TRBV20-1 and TRBJ2-1; TRBD2 might be the D (7 bases). The germline CDR1 and CDR2 sequences are DFQATT and SNEGSKA (reference sequence). The CDR3 is 11 residues long. V shed 5 bases and J shed 7 bases, with 9 bases lying between them. The CDR3 loop is CSAEGGNEQFF. The CDR3 DNA, read in part, is TGCAGTGCTGAGGGGGGGAATGAG.

The CDR3 DNA, read in part, is TGTGCCAGTAGTATCACTAGCGGAGAACTTTACAATGAG. Its protein product is CASSITSGELYNE. The whole CDR3 protein reads CASSITSGELYNEQFF. The rearrangement joins TRBV19 to TRBJ2-1, with TRBD2 identical over 8 bases. Read coverage stops 3 residues before the CDR3 terminus; the germline J gene supplies the remainder. CDR1 and CDR2 from the germline V gene are LNHDA and SQIVND (reference sequence). This CDR3 contains 16 residues. V lost 3 bases, J lost 4 bases, and 8 bases stayed unmatched.

The CDR3 bases that were read are TGTGCCAGTAGTATGGGGGGTGAAGGTTAC. Amino acid sequence: CASSMGGEGY. The CDR3 in its entirety is CASSMGGEGYAFF. J is TRBJ1-1 and V is TRBV19; weak D call: TRBD1 (5 bases). The missing CDR3 end, 3 residues past where the read stops, is filled in from the germline J gene. Germline lookup yields CDR1 LNHDA and CDR2 SQIVND (reference sequence). CDR3 length: 13 residues.

On this clone itself: The CDR3 extends 3 residues past the end of the read, so its final part is completed from the germline J gene. The chain uses TRBV28 and TRBJ1-2, with D unclear. This CDR3 region has 13 residues. Trimming cost V 4 bases and J 0 bases, with 6 bases left between them. The germline gives CDR1 MDHEN, CDR2 SYDVKM. The covered CDR3 bases are TGTGCCAGCAGTTCCGAGGCTAACTATGGC. Protein product: CASSSEANYG. The complete CDR3 reads CASSSEANYGYTF.

In the case of this clone: It is unclear where the CDR3 begins or ends on the DNA, so no DNA is shown, and the CDR3 is as TCRdb lists it. V gene TRBV2 combines with J gene TRBJ2-3; the table's TRBD1 call for D was not verified on the DNA. With termini counted, the CDR3 has 15 amino acids. The germline CDR1 and CDR2 sequences are SNHLY and FYNNEI. The CDR3 sequence is CASILDREGTDTQYF.

The part of the CDR3 DNA that was read is TGCAGTGCTGACCGCAGGGAAAGCTCCTATAATTCACCC. Translating gives CSADRRESSYNSP. The full CDR3 protein reads CSADRRESSYNSPLHF. The chain combines TRBV20-1 with TRBJ1-6; tentative D call: TRBD1 (5 bases). The CDR3 end lies 3 residues beyond the end of the read and is filled in from the germline J gene. The V and J ends lost 5 bases and 0 bases respectively, with 14 bases between them. Germline lookup yields CDR1 DFQATT and CDR2 SNEGSKA (reference sequence). CDR3 length: 16 residues.

Regarding this clone: The read terminates 3 residues ahead of where the CDR3 ends, so the germline J gene completes it. This chain joins TRBV14 and TRBJ1-2, with D hard to call. Germline assignment: CDR1 SGHDN and CDR2 FVKESK. CDR3 length: 14 amino acids. Trimming removed 4 bases from V and 6 bases from J, with 15 bases in between. The CDR3 DNA, read in part, is TGTGCCAGCAGCCCAGAAGCCCAGGCCCATGGC. This gives the protein CASSPEAQAHG. From start to end, the CDR3 is CASSPEAQAHGYTF.

Points on this clone: Read coverage stops 3 residues before the CDR3 terminus; the germline J gene supplies the remainder. The gene calls are TRBV13 and TRBJ2-3, with 10 positions matching TRBD2. Germline loops: CDR1 PRHDT, CDR2 FYEKMQ (reference sequence). CDR3 size: 16 residues. With 5 bases clipped from V and 1 base from J, the junction kept 6 bases outside the gene matches. CDR3 bases read: TGTGCCAGCAGCCCTACGGGGACTAGCGGCACAGATACG. Its protein is CASSPTGTSGTDT. The CDR3 as a whole reads CASSPTGTSGTDTQYF.

With regard to this clone: The read terminates 3 residues ahead of where the CDR3 ends, so the germline J gene completes it. The chain uses TRBV28 and TRBJ2-6, with D possibly matching TRBD2 (7 bases). Germline CDR1 MDHEN, CDR2 SYDVKM. The V end was cut by 4 bases, the J end by 2 bases, with 15 bases between. The CDR3 extends over 17 amino acids. Partial CDR3 DNA: TGTGCCAGCAGTTCCATTGGGGAGGGGGCTGGGGCCAACGTC. This sequence encodes CASSSIGEGAGANV. The CDR3 in full is CASSSIGEGAGANVLTF.